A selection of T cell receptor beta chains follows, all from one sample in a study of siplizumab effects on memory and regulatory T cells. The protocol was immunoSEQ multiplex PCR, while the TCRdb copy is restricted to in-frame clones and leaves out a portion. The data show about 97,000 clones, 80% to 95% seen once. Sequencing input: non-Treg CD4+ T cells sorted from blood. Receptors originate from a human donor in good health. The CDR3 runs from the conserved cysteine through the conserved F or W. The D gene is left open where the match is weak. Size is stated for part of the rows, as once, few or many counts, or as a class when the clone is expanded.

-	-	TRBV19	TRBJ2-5	TGTGCCAGTCAGGGCTCCCCAGAGACCCAGTACTTC	CASQGSPETQYF
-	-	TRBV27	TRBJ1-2	TGTGCCAGCAAAGAGACAGACACCCTCCCTGGCTACACCTTC	CASKETDTLPGYTF
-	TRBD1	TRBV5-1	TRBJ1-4	TGCGCCAGCAGCTTGGGGACAGGGAGGTCGAAAAAACTGTTTTTT	CASSLGTGRSKKLFF
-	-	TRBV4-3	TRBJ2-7	TGCGCCAGCAGCCAAGATGGGACGGGAGCTTCCTACGAGCAGTACTTC	CASSQDGTGASYEQYF
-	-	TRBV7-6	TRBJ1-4	TGTGCCAGCAGCTTAGAAGGGGCCGCTGAAAAACTGTTTTTT	CASSLEGAAEKLFF
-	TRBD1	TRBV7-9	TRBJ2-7	TGTGCCAGCAGCTCCGACAGGGTCGGCGAGCAGTACTTC	CASSSDRVGEQYF
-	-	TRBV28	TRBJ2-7	TGTGCCAGCAGTTCCGGGATCACCACCTACGAGCAGTACTTC	CASSSGITTYEQYF
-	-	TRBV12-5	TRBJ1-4	TGTGCTAGTGGTTTGGGGGGGACTAATGAAAAACTGTTTTTT	CASGLGGTNEKLFF
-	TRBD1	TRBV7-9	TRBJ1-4	TGTGCCAGCAGGGCATACCTCCGGGACAGGGACAATGAAAAACTGTTTTTT	CASRAYLRDRDNEKLFF
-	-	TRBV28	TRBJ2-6	TGTGCCAGCAGGGGAGGGGGGAACTCTGGGGCCAACGTCCTGACTTTC	CASRGGGNSGANVLTF
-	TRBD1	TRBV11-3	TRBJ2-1	TGTGCCAGCAGCTTAGAGGGGACAGGCTCCTACAATGAGCAGTTCTTC	CASSLEGTGSYNEQFF
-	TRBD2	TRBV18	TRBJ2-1	TGTGCCAGCTCACCACTAGCGGGGTTGTACAATGAGCAGTTCTTC	CASSPLAGLYNEQFF
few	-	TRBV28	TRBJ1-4	TGTGCCAGCAGTTCCCCCCGACAAGCAACTAATGAAAAACTGTTTTTT	CASSSPRQATNEKLFF
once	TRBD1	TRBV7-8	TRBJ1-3	TGTGCCAGCAGAATGGACAGGGGTGGAAACACCATATATTTT	CASRMDRGGNTIYF
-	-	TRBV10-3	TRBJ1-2	TGTGCCATCAGAACAGCCCCTCAAAGGATCGGCTACACCTTC	CAIRTAPQRIGYTF
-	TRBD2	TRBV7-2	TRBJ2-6	TGTGCCAGCAGCCGGGGGGGATCAGGGGCCAACGTCCTGACTTTC	CASSRGGSGANVLTF
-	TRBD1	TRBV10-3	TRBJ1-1	TGTGCCATCAGTTTACTCCCGGGGACAGGGGGCACTGAAGCTTTCTTT	CAISLLPGTGGTEAFF
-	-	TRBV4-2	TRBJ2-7	TGTGCCAGCAGCCAAGGTCCAGGCGGCGAGCAGTACTTC	CASSQGPGGEQYF
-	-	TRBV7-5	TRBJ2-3	TGTGCCAGCAGCTTAAATCCAGATACGCAGTATTTT	CASSLNPDTQYF
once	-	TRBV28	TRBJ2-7	TGTGCCAGCAGTTCCGGGACGGCGAGCGCGTACTTC	CASSSGTASAYF
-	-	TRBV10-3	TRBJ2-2	TGTGCCATCAGTGAGTTCCCTGCGAGGGGCACCGGGGAGCTGTTTTTT	CAISEFPARGTGELFF
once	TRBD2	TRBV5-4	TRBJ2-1	TGTGCCAGCAGCTTGGGAACCGGGACTAGCGGTTCTGAGCAGTTCTTC	CASSLGTGTSGSEQFF
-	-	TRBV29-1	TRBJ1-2	TGCAGCGCGGGGGAATATGGCTACACCTTC	CSAGEYGYTF
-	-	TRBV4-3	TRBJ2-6	TGCGCCAGCAGCGTGGGCCACTCTGGGGCCAACGTCCTGACTTTC	CASSVGHSGANVLTF
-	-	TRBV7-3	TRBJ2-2	TGTGCCAGCAGCCCCGGGGCGTCCGGGGAGCTGTTTTTT	CASSPGASGELFF
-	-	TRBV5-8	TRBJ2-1	TGTGCCAGCAGCTTCGATAACAGGTGGGGCAATGAGCAGTTCTTC	CASSFDNRWGNEQFF
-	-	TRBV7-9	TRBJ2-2	TGTGCCAGCAGCTTAGAATGGGAGCTGTTTTTT	CASSLEWELFF
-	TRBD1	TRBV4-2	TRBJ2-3	TGTGCCAGCAGCCAAGGAGGGGGACAGGAGGGCCCAGATACGCAGTATTTT	CASSQGGGQEGPDTQYF
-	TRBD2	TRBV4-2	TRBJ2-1	TGTGCCAGCAGCCAAGAGAAGGGACTAGCCCACAATGAGCAGTTCTTC	CASSQEKGLAHNEQFF
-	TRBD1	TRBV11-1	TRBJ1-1	TGTGCCAGCACCGTGACAGGGGGGAACACTGAAGCTTTCTTT	CASTVTGGNTEAFF
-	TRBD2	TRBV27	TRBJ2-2	TGTGCCAGCAGTTTTTACGCGGGAGAAGGAGTCGGGGAGCTGTTTTTT	CASSFYAGEGVGELFF
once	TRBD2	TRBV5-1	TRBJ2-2	TGCGCCAGCACCCCGGGACTAGCGGGAAGTTGGAACACCGGGGAGCTGTTTTTT	CASTPGLAGSWNTGELFF
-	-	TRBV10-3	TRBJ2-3	TGTGCCATCAGTGAGATGGGCGGGCTGACCACAGATACGCAGTATTTT	CAISEMGGLTTDTQYF
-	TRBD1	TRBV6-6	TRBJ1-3	TGTGCCAGCCAGGGGGCAGGAAACACCATATATTTT	CASQGAGNTIYF
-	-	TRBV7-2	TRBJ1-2	TGTGCCAGCAGCTTAGCGATTCAAGGGGGGCAAAGCTATGGCTACACCTTC	CASSLAIQGGQSYGYTF
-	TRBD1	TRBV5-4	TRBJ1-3	TGTGCCAGCAGCTGGGGGGGGACAGTCATATCTGGAAACACCATATATTTT	CASSWGGTVISGNTIYF
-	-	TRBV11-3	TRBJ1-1	TGTGCCAGCAGCTTCGGGGGCGCCGGGAACACTGAAGCTTTCTTT	CASSFGGAGNTEAFF
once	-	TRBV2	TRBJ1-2	TGTGCCAGCAGGGCCGATGGGTCAGGAGTGGAAGGCTACACCTTC	CASRADGSGVEGYTF
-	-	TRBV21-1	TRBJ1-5	TGTGCCAGCAGCGCCCCTCTTGTGCCCCCCCAGCCCCAGCATTTT	CASSAPLVPPQPQHF
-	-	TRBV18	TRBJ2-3	TGTGCCAGCTCATTAGATCAATCAGATACGCAGTATTTT	CASSLDQSDTQYF
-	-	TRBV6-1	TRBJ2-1	TGTGCCAGCAGTCTCGCGTGGGAAAGGAATGAGCAGTTCTTC	CASSLAWERNEQFF
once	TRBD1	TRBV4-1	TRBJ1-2	TGCGCCAGCAGCCAAGGACAGGGGGCTGATGGCTACACCTTC	CASSQGQGADGYTF
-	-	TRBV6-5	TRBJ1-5	TGTGCCAGCAGGCCTTGGGGGAACAATCAGCCCCAGCATTTT	CASRPWGNNQPQHF
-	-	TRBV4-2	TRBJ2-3	TGTGCCAGCAGCCAAGATGGTAGAGACACAGATACGCAGTATTTT	CASSQDGRDTDTQYF
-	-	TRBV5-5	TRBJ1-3	TGTGCCAGCAGCTTCCAACCGAGCTCCTCTGGAAACACCATATATTTT	CASSFQPSSSGNTIYF
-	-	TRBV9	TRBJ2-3	TGTGCCAGCAGCTTCCAAGCGAGCCGCACAGATACGCAGTATTTT	CASSFQASRTDTQYF
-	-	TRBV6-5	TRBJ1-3	TGTGCCAGCAGCGACAGTCTGCACTCTGGAAACACCATATATTTT	CASSDSLHSGNTIYF
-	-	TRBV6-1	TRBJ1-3	TGTGCCAGCAGTGAAGATCGGGCGCCCTCTGGAAACACCATATATTTT	CASSEDRAPSGNTIYF
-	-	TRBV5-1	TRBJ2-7	TGCGCCAGCAGCTTGGAGGGATTCTACGAGCAGTACTTC	CASSLEGFYEQYF
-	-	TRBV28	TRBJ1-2	TGTGCCAGCAGTTTCCCCAGCCGGGGGAACTATGGCTACACCTTC	CASSFPSRGNYGYTF
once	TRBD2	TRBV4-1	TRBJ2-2	TGCGCCAGCAGCCAAGCGCGACTAGCGGGAGGGCCCAGGGACACCGGGGAGCTGTTTTTT	CASSQARLAGGPRDTGELFF
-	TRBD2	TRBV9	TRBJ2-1	TGTGCCAGCAGCGTAGATCTAGCTAGCGGGATCTCCTACAATGAGCAGTTCTTC	CASSVDLASGISYNEQFF
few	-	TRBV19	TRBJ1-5	TGTGCCAGTAGTATTGAAACCGGGGGCCATTCTCCCCAGCATTTT	CASSIETGGHSPQHF
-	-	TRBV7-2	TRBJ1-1	TGTGCCAGCAGAGGGGGGACTGAAGCTTTCTTT	CASRGGTEAFF
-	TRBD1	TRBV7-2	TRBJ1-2	TGTGCCAGCAGACCGCGGGGACAGGGGCCCTTTGGCTACACCTTC	CASRPRGQGPFGYTF
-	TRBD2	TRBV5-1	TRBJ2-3	TGCGCCAGCAGCACGGCCGGGACTAGTTCAGATACGCAGTATTTT	CASSTAGTSSDTQYF
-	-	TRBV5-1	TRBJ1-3	TGCGCCAGCAGCTTGGGTGGAGGGGCCAACTCTGGAAACACCATATATTTT	CASSLGGGANSGNTIYF
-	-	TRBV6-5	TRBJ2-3	TGTGCCAGCAGTTATTCTTTCGCAGATACGCAGTATTTT	CASSYSFADTQYF
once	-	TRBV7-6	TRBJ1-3	TGTGCCAGCAGCTTAGGGGATAGCTCTGGAAACACCATATATTTT	CASSLGDSSGNTIYF